The next 14 T cell receptor beta chains were all read from a single sample in a study of control samples from healthy donors and cancer patients. Data came from immunoSEQ multiplex PCR; TCRdb stores just in-frame clones and leaves some out. The table lists approximately 79,000 clones, 70% to 90% of them singletons. Sequencing input: blood. The source is a man aged 45-60 years in good health.

This chain's CDR3 is CASSETSGGPRPQIYEQYF. The DNA for the CDR3 is TGTGCCAGCAGCGAGACTAGCGGGGGTCCCCGCCCCCAAATTTACGAGCAGTACTTC. The V call is TRBV3-1 (or the pseudogene TRBV3-2), the J call TRBJ2-7; 12 nucleotides align to TRBD2. The CDR3 length is 19 residues. Per the germline V gene, CDR1 is LGHDT and CDR2 is YNNKEL (reference sequence). V lost 5 bases, J lost 4 bases, and 18 bases stayed unmatched.

The genes are TRBV5-4 and TRBJ2-2, with D perhaps matching TRBD1 or TRBD2 (6 bases each). CDR3 size: 15 residues. Germline V gives CDR1 SGHNT, CDR2 YYREEE (reference sequence). V shed 6 bases and J shed 2 bases, with 14 bases lying between them. DNA for the CDR3: TGTGCCAGCAAAAGGGGGGACCCAAACACCGGGGAGCTGTTTTTT. Amino acids: CASKRGDPNTGELFF.

V gene TRBV14 combines with J gene TRBJ2-5; tentative D call: TRBD2 (5 bases). There are 19 residues in the CDR3. Germline-derived CDR1 and CDR2 are SGHDN and FVKESK. Trimming took off 0 bases at V and 5 bases at J, with 25 bases between the two ends. The CDR3 bases are TGTGCCAGCAGCCAAGATCCCCGGCGTGCCGGGGTTGGTGGGGAGACCCAGTACTTC. It translates to CASSQDPRRAGVGGETQYF.

The chain joins TRBV10-1 to TRBJ1-1, with D unclear. The germline V gene has CDR1 WNHNN and CDR2 SYGVQD (reference sequence). The CDR3 has 14 residues. The ends were cut back, 6 bases at V and 4 bases at J, with 15 bases in the middle. As DNA, the CDR3 is TGCGCCAGCAGCGGTGAGGGTATCGGCACTGAAGCTTTCTTT. Protein: CASSGEGIGTEAFF.

V gene TRBV19 combines with J gene TRBJ1-2; D possibly corresponds to TRBD1 (6 bases). Germline V CDR1 and CDR2: LNHDA, SQIVND (reference sequence). This CDR3 contains 15 residues. The V gene lost 6 bases and the J gene lost 3 bases, with 17 bases spanning the gap. The CDR3 is CASSSGGRVDYGYTF. CDR3 nucleotides: TGTGCCAGTAGCTCGGGGGGGCGGGTTGACTATGGCTACACCTTC.

Comments on this clone: The sample has other DNA sequences that encode this CDR3 too. The chain has TRBV3-1 (or the pseudogene TRBV3-2) and TRBJ1-2; possibly TRBD1 for D (6 bases). The CDR3 runs to 15 residues. CDR1 LGHDT and CDR2 YNNKEL come from the germline V gene (reference sequence). Trimming stripped 4 bases from V and 8 bases from J, with 20 bases between. CDR3 DNA sequence: TGTGCCAGCAGCCTTATTCCAAAAGGGGGGGAAGGCTACACCTTC. It is translated as CASSLIPKGGEGYTF.

This rearrangement joins TRBV27 to TRBJ2-1; 14 bases agree with TRBD2. The germline V gene has CDR1 MNHEY and CDR2 SMNVEV (reference sequence). Trimming at V came to 4 bases and at J to 6 bases, leaving 2 bases not matched to a gene. The length of the CDR3 is 15 residues. In DNA, the CDR3 is TGTGCCAGCAGTTCCGGGACTAGCGGGGGCAATGAGCAGTTCTTC. Translation: CASSSGTSGGNEQFF.

The chain combines TRBV6-5 with TRBJ1-1; TRBD1 matches at 8 bases. J was trimmed by 10 bases and V by 2 bases; bases with no gene match: 12. CDR1 is MNHEY and CDR2 is SVGAGI in the germline V gene. The CDR3 totals 15 residues. CDR3 amino acids: CASSYLRTGKAGAFF. DNA for the CDR3: TGTGCCAGCAGTTACCTCCGGACAGGGAAGGCTGGAGCTTTCTTT.

The chain is built from TRBV19 and TRBJ2-3, with 10 nucleotides matching TRBD1. From germline, CDR1 is LNHDA and CDR2 SQIVND (reference sequence). V shed 9 bases and J 1 base; nucleotides not matched to a gene: 4. The CDR3 spans 14 residues. CDR3 protein: CASYGTGGTDTQYF. In DNA form, the CDR3 reads TGTGCCAGCTACGGGACAGGGGGCACAGATACGCAGTATTTT.

The chain employs TRBV7-8 and TRBJ2-5; D unresolved. Germline V gives CDR1 SGHVS, CDR2 FQNEAQ. The length of the CDR3 is 12 residues. Trimming left V 5 bases short and J 1 base short, with 5 bases between. The CDR3 coding sequence is TGTGCCAGCAGCAGGAGCCAAGAGACCCAGTACTTC. This sequence encodes CASSRSQETQYF.

V usage is TRBV4-3 and J usage is TRBJ2-1, with D unresolved. Trimming removed 0 bases at V and 7 bases at J, with 10 bases between. Germline V gene lookup returns CDR1 LGHNA and CDR2 YSLEER. The CDR3 spans 14 residues. The chain's CDR3 is CASSQEGWGNEQFF. The CDR3 DNA is TGCGCCAGCAGCCAAGAGGGATGGGGAAATGAGCAGTTCTTC.

This chain links TRBV6-2 or TRBV6-3 with TRBJ2-2, with TRBD2 identical over 10 bases. V was clipped by 2 bases and J by 7 bases; unmatched bases: 7. The germline gives CDR1 MNHEY, CDR2 SVGEGT. The CDR3 is 16 residues long. The CDR3 reads CASSYRVAGGFGELFF. In nucleotides, the CDR3 is TGTGCCAGCAGTTACCGGGTAGCGGGGGGATTCGGGGAGCTGTTTTTT.

The chain links TRBV13 to TRBJ2-5; perhaps D is TRBD1 or TRBD2 (5 bases each). There are 14 residues in the CDR3. Trimming took off 5 bases at V and 1 base at J, with 11 bases between the two ends. The germline V gene encodes CDR1 PRHDT and CDR2 FYEKMQ (reference sequence). CDR3 region: CASSPGTGQETQYF. The CDR3 DNA reads TGTGCCAGCAGCCCAGGGACCGGCCAAGAGACCCAGTACTTC.

V usage is TRBV5-4 and J usage is TRBJ1-3; TRBD1 aligns across 7 bases. Germline V gene data show CDR1 as SGHNT and CDR2 as YYREEE (reference sequence). This CDR3 comprises 14 residues. Trimming cost V 1 base and J 3 bases; bases outside gene matches: 1. The CDR3 protein is CASSLRQGGNTIYF. CDR3 bases: TGTGCCAGCAGCTTGCGACAGGGTGGAAACACCATATATTTT.